The sequence of this T cell receptor beta chain was determined in a study of T cell responses to AZD1222 COVID-19 vaccine. Here immunoSEQ multiplex PCR was the method, and the copy in TCRdb shows in-frame clones only, minus some. The sample has around 100,000 clones, approximately 88% seen once. This CDR3 spans 15 amino acids. Trimming removed 4 bases at V and 0 bases at J, with 13 bases between. CDR1 and CDR2 from the germline V gene are SGDLS and YYNGEE. The chain joins TRBV9 to TRBJ1-1; tentative D call: TRBD1 (6 bases). The TCR originated in an adult in good health. Sequenced here: peripheral blood, sampled on day 0 of AZD1222 vaccination. CDR3 residues: CASSIRPGVNTEAFF. The DNA of the CDR3 is TGTGCCAGCAGCATACGACCAGGGGTGAACACTGAAGCTTTCTTT.